This T cell receptor (beta chain) was documented in a study of blood T cell repertoires in COVID-19. Study information: Spain, Italy and the United States supplied samples that represented acute and convalescent COVID-19.

V gave up 6 bases and J gave up 3 bases, with 12 bases separating them. The CDR3 extends over 13 amino acids. Germline CDR1 is MDHEN and CDR2 is SYDVKM. Libraries were prepared by immunoSEQ multiplex PCR; TCRdb keeps only in-frame clonotypes and omits some of them. Here the sample spans about 220,000 clones, just under 85% being singletons. Participants reported their clinical history, and cohort assignment relied on those reports. Sequencing was performed on PBMCs or T cells enriched from blood (not recorded which). This clonotype was sampled from a man in his forties who had recovered from COVID-19. The V gene is TRBV28, the J gene TRBJ2-7, with D possibly matching TRBD1 (6 bases). CDR3 DNA sequence: TGTGCCAGCAGGTTAGGACAGCACTACGAGCAGTACTTC. It codes for CASRLGQHYEQYF.